A single T cell receptor beta chain is shown here with its context. In the source study's methods: Amplification with reference gene primers provided the estimates of nucleated cell counts. Sequenced by immunoSEQ multiplex PCR; TCRdb stores in-frame clones only, minus some. The DNA was the basis for D and trimming; V, J and clone size are from that table. The sample contains fewer than 200,000 clones, almost 85% of which appear only once. This specimen belongs to a study of blood T cell repertoires in COVID-19. The overall study: Spain, Italy and the United States supplied samples that represented acute and convalescent COVID-19. The analysed material was cDNA or gDNA that came from T cells, B-cell-depleted T cells, or PBMCs.

Sequenced input: peripheral blood. This TCR was sampled from a man between 40 and 49 years old who had recovered from COVID-19.

The DNA for the CDR3 is TGTGCCAGCAGCCAAGCTCCGGGCCTCCTTACTAGCGAGCAGTACTTC. Its translation is CASSQAPGLLTSEQYF. The V call is TRBV3-1 (or the pseudogene TRBV3-2), the J call TRBJ2-7, with D perhaps TRBD2 (5 bases). The CDR3 is made up of 16 amino acids. Germline V lookup: CDR1 LGHDT, CDR2 YNNKEL (reference sequence). Between the trimmed V and J ends, which lost 1 base and 6 bases, there was a span of 19 bases.